This TCR beta chain stems from a study of CD8+CD57+ T cells in acquired aplastic anemia. The V end lost 5 bases, the J end lost 0 bases, and 20 bases lay between the germline ends. The CDR3 loop spans 16 amino acids. CDR1 and CDR2 from the germline V gene are DFQATT and SNEGSKA (reference sequence). CDR3 and TCR beta VDJ profiling relied on a genomic DNA template. TCRdb re-called the reads through MiXCR, storing one row per CDR3 protein. The table has approximately 270,000 distinct CDR3 sequences, around three fifths seen once. The chain joins TRBV20-1 to TRBJ2-7; D not certain. The TCR was taken from a human donor with severe aplastic anemia or a healthy control (not recorded which). The sequenced sample consisted of sorted CD4+, CD8+, or CD8+CD57+ T cells (not recorded which) from PBMCs. CDR3 loop: CSADAPLATDSYEQYF. In nucleotides, the CDR3 is TGCAGTGCTGACGCTCCGTTGGCTACAGACTCCTACGAGCAGTACTTC.